The following is a T cell receptor (beta chain) sequence with its context. Its target antigen remains unknown. The record has no base qualities; no much larger clone is one base away. Taken from cysteine to phenylalanine, the CDR3 has 13 residues. Of all the DNA, just the CDR3 is kept, 39 bases in frame from base 1. The germline ends are 8 bases apart after V is trimmed by 2 bases and J by 4 bases. Reading the germline V gene gives CDR1 MNHEY and CDR2 SVGAGI. This specimen belongs to a study of technical replicates of blood from several donors (dated by TCRdb to 2016 to 2017). The method was the immunoSEQ multiplex PCR assay. As stored in TCRdb, this immuneACCESS dataset retains in-frame rearrangements with V and J assigned. A fraction of the clones does not appear; measured against another copy, unresolved V genes explain less than half of the discrepancy, and the remainder lacks a known reason. This sample gives tens of thousands of clones in total; 97% of them show up just once. In total, the top ten clones hold 0.15% to 0.2% of the sample.

The specimen was T cells isolated from PBMCs. The source is a human donor in good health. The rearranged segments are TRBV6-5 and TRBJ1-2; 5 matching bases give a weak D call of TRBD1. DNA sequence: TGTGCCAGCAGTTACAGCGGGGGCTATGGCTACACCTTC. Translation gives CASSYSGGYGYTF.